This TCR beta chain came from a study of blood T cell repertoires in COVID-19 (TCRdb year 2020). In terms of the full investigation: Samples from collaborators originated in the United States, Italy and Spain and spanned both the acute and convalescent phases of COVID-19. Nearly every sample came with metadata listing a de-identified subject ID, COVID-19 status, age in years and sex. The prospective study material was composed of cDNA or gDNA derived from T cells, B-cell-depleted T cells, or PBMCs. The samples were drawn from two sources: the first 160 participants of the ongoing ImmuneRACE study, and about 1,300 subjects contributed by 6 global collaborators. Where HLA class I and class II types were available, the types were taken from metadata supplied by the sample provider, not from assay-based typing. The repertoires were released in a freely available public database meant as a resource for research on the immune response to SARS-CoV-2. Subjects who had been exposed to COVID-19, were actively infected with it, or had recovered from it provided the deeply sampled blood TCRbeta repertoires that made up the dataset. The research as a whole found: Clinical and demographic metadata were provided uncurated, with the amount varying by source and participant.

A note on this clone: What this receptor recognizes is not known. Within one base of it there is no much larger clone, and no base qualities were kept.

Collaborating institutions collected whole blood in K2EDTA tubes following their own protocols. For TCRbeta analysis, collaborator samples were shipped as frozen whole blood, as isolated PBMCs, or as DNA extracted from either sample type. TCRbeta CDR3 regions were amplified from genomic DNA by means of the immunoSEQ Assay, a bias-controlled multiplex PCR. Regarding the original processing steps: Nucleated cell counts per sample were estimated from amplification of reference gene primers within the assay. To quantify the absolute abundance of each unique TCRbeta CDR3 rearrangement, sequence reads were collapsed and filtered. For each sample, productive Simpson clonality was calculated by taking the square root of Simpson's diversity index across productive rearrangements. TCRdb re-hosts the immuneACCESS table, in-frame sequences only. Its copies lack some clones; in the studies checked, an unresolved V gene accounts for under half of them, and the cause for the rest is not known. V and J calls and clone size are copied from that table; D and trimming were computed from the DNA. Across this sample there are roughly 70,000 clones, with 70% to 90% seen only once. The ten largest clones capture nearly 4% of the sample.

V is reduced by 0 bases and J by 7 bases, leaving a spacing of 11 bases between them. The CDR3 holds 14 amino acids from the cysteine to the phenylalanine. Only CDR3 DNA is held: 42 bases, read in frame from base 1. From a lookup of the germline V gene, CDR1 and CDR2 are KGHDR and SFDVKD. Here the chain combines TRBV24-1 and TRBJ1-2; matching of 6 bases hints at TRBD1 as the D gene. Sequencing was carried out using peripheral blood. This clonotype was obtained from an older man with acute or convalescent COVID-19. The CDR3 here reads CATSDLYRVSGYTF. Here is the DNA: TGTGCCACCAGTGATTTGTACAGGGTGAGTGGCTACACCTTC.